This TCR beta chain stems from a study of blood T cell repertoires in COVID-19. Across the whole study: Sites across the United States, Italy and Spain contributed samples from acute and convalescent COVID-19. Sources were T cells, B-cell-depleted T cells, or PBMCs; the material itself was cDNA or gDNA.

Clones were sequenced by immunoSEQ multiplex PCR, and TCRdb holds only the in-frame ones, with some missing. The sample contains around 150,000 clones, roughly 84% of which appear only once. The sample was peripheral blood. The origin of this receptor is a woman in her fifties or sixties with COVID-19, enrolled during active disease.

CDR3 residues: CSVDLDSGNTIYF. The CDR3 nucleotides read TGCAGCGTTGACTTAGACTCTGGAAACACCATATATTTT. The chain couples TRBV29-1 to TRBJ1-3; no definite D call. Between the trimmed V and J ends, which lost 3 bases and 0 bases, there was a span of 6 bases. The CDR3 runs to 13 residues. Per germline, CDR1 SQVTM and CDR2 ANQGSEA.